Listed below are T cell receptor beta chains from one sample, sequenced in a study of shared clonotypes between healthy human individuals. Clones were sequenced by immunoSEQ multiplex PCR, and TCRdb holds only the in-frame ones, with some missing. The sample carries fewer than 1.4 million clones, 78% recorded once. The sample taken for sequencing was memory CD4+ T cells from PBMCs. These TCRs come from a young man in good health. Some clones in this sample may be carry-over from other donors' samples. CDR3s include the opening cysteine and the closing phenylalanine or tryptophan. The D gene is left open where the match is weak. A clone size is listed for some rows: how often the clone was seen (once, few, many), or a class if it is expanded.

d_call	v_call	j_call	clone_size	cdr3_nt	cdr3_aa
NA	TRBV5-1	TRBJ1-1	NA	TGCGCCAGCAGGGGGACCCCAAATGCGAACACTGAAGCTTTCTTT	CASRGTPNANTEAFF
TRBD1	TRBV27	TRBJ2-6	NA	TGTGCCAGCAGTTTAAGGGACAGGGGGTCTGGGGCCAACGTCCTGACTTTC	CASSLRDRGSGANVLTF
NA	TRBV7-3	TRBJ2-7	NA	TGTGCCAGCAGCTTAAGTTCGGCTAGCGAGCAGTACTTC	CASSLSSASEQYF
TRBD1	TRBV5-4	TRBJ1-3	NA	TGTGCCAGCAGCTCTGCGGGACAGGGCAATAGAAACACCATATATTTT	CASSSAGQGNRNTIYF
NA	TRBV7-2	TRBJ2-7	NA	TGTGCCAGCAGCTTTTCCCGCATTCCCGAGCAGTACTTC	CASSFSRIPEQYF
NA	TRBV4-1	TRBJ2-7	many	TGCGCCAGCAGTCGACAAATAGTTACAGGGACAACCTACGAGCAGTACTTC	CASSRQIVTGTTYEQYF
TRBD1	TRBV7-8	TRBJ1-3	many	TGTGCCAGCAGCTTAGGGACAGGGAGAAACACCATATATTTT	CASSLGTGRNTIYF
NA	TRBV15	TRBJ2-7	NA	TGTGCCACCAGCCCTTCCCGGGGGCTAGGCCTTCGGTACTTC	CATSPSRGLGLRYF
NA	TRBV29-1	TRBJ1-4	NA	TGCAGCGTTGTAGGGGCGACGGCTACAACTAATGAAAAACTGTTTTTT	CSVVGATATTNEKLFF
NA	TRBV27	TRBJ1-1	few	TGTGCCAGAAGTGCAGGTGAAGCTTTCTTT	CARSAGEAFF
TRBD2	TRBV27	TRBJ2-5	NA	TGTGCCAGCAGTCATCGGGCTTCACTAGCGGAGACCCAGTACTTC	CASSHRASLAETQYF
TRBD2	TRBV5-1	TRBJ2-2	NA	TGCGCCAGCAGCTCACGACTAGCCCCGAACACCGGGGAGCTGTTTTTT	CASSSRLAPNTGELFF
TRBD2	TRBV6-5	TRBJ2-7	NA	TGTGCCAGCACCTTTAGCGGGACCCCCTACGAGCAGTACTTC	CASTFSGTPYEQYF
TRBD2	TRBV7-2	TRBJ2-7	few	TGTGCCAGCACCACGCGGAGCGGGACCTACGAGCAGTACTTC	CASTTRSGTYEQYF
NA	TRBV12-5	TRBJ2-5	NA	TGTGCTAGTGGTTTACCGGGGGAGACCCAGTACTTC	CASGLPGETQYF
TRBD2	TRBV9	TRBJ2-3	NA	TGTGCCAGCAGCGTGCGGGAGAGCGCAGATACGCAGTATTTT	CASSVRESADTQYF
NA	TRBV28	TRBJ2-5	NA	TGTGCCAGCAGTCTAATTCAAGAGACCCAGTACTTC	CASSLIQETQYF
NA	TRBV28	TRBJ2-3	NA	TGTGCCAGCAGTTTCCCCTGGGCGGGAATAACAGATACGCAGTATTTT	CASSFPWAGITDTQYF
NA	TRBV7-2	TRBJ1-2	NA	TGTGCCAGCAGCCGGACAGTAACGCTGTCTGGCTACACCTTC	CASSRTVTLSGYTF
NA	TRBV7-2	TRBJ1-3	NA	TGTGCCAGCAGCTCCGGAATGAACACCATATATTTT	CASSSGMNTIYF
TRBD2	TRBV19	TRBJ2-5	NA	TGTGCCAGTAGTATACTAGCGGGATACCAAGAGACCCAGTACTTC	CASSILAGYQETQYF
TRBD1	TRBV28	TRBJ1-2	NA	TGTGCCAGCAGTTTAACAGGGGGCGCCCTTGGCTACACCTTC	CASSLTGGALGYTF
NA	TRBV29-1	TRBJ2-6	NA	TGCAGCGTTTTACAGGGCTCTGGGGCCAACGTCCTGACTTTC	CSVLQGSGANVLTF
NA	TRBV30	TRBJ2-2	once	TGTGCCTTCCCAGTGGTTAACACCGGGGAGCTGTTTTTT	CAFPVVNTGELFF
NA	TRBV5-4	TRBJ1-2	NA	TGTGCCAGCAGCCAGGGCTATCCAGGGGAAGGCGGCTACACCTTC	CASSQGYPGEGGYTF